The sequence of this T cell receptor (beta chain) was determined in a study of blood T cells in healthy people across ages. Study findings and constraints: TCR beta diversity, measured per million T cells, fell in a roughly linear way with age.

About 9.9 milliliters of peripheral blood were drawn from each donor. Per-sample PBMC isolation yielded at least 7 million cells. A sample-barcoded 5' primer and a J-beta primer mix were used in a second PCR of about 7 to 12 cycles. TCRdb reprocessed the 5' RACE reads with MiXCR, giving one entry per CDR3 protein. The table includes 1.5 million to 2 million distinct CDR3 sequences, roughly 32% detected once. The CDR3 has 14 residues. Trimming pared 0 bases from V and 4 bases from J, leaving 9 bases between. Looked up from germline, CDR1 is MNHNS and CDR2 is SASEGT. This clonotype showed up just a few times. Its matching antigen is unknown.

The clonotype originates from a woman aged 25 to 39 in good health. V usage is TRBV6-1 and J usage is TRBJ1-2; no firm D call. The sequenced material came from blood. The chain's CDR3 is CASSEAGPIYGYTF. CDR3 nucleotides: TGTGCCAGCAGTGAAGCAGGGCCTATCTATGGCTACACCTTC.